The entry that follows covers one T cell receptor beta chain sequence. Its antigen is not identified. Produced via immunoSEQ multiplex PCR; TCRdb's table is partial and in-frame only. The data hold some 88,000 clones, with around 90% observed a single time. Per the germline V gene, CDR1 is MNHEY and CDR2 is SVGAGI. The CDR3 length is 13 residues. Trimming pared 2 bases from V and 3 bases from J, leaving 8 bases between. The sample originates from a study of Tregs in tolerant kidney transplant recipients. Study outcomes and limitations: Tregs expanded with activated donor B cells seemed most donor-specific. Biological reproducibility was not directly addressed in this study.

Thawed PBMCs were FACS-sorted into unstimulated CD4+CD25+CD127- regulatory T cells, CD4+CD25- non-regulatory cells, CD4 and CD8 cells. This chain uses TRBV6-5 with TRBJ2-7, with a possible D match to TRBD1 (5 bases). The origin of this receptor is a human donor in good health. The sample consisted of CD8+ T cells from blood. This chain's CDR3 is CASSYTTDYEQYF. CDR3 DNA: TGTGCCAGCAGTTACACGACAGACTACGAGCAGTACTTC.